This is a list of T cell receptor beta chains from one sample in a study of blood T cell repertoires in COVID-19. Method: immunoSEQ multiplex PCR; TCRdb's copy keeps in-frame clones and lacks some. Of hundreds of thousands of clones listed, 82% were seen once; the top ten hold 3% to 4%. The sample consisted of PBMCs or T cells enriched from blood (not recorded which). The receptor source for this set is a woman in her sixties or seventies who had recovered from COVID-19. The CDR3 runs from the conserved cysteine through the conserved F or W. Each record gives: V gene, D gene, J gene, clone size, CDR3 DNA, CDR3 protein. D genes are given only for firm matches. Clone size is shown for a subset of rows, as once, few, many or a class of expanded clone.

TRBV19	NA	TRBJ2-2	NA	TGTGCCAGTGGGTCGGGAGCCGGGGAGCTGTTTTTT	CASGSGAGELFF
TRBV5-6	TRBD1	TRBJ1-2	NA	TGTGCCAGCAGTGATGGACAGGGGGCGACTGGCTACACCTTC	CASSDGQGATGYTF
TRBV14	NA	TRBJ2-5	NA	TGTGCCAGCAGCCGCATACAGGGGAGGGAGACCCAGTACTTC	CASSRIQGRETQYF
TRBV27	NA	TRBJ1-6	NA	TGTGCCAGCAGTTTAGTCTGGGCACAGCTTTCACCCCTCCACTTT	CASSLVWAQLSPLHF
TRBV6-5	NA	TRBJ2-2	few	TGTGCCAGCAGTTACAATCTCCCGTCCCGGGGGGAGCTGTTTTTT	CASSYNLPSRGELFF
TRBV10-3	NA	TRBJ1-1	NA	TGTGCCATCAGTCTGGGGGGAGGTTCCGAAGCTTTCTTT	CAISLGGGSEAFF
TRBV5-6	NA	TRBJ2-1	NA	TGTGCCAGCAGCCCCTTACAGGGTAGGCAGTTCTTC	CASSPLQGRQFF
TRBV9	NA	TRBJ1-2	once	TGTGCCAGCAGCGTAGCAGGGACACCCGTTTATGGCTACACCTTC	CASSVAGTPVYGYTF
TRBV7-8	NA	TRBJ2-7	NA	TGTGCCAGCAGCTTAGTTGAGGGCCCCTACGAGCAGTACTTC	CASSLVEGPYEQYF
TRBV18	TRBD1	TRBJ2-5	NA	TGTGCCAGCTCAGCAGGGGGCCGGTACCAAGAGACCCAGTACTTC	CASSAGGRYQETQYF
TRBV21-1	NA	TRBJ2-3	NA	TGTGCCAGCAGCAATTTAGCGGGAGGGAGGCGCACAGATACGCAGTATTTT	CASSNLAGGRRTDTQYF
TRBV7-6	TRBD2	TRBJ2-3	NA	TGTGCCAGCAGTCAAAAAACTAGCGGGGGGGGAGCGAGCACAGATACGCAGTATTTT	CASSQKTSGGGASTDTQYF
TRBV18	TRBD2	TRBJ2-1	once	TGTGCCAGCTCACCACCGCGAGCGGGGGGAGTACAGCGCCGTGAGCAGTTCTTC	CASSPPRAGGVQRREQFF
TRBV6-5	TRBD2	TRBJ2-7	NA	TGTGCCAGCCAGGGACTAGCGAGAAACTCCTACGAGCAGTACTTC	CASQGLARNSYEQYF
TRBV5-1	TRBD1	TRBJ2-1	NA	TGCGCCAGCAGCTCGGGACAGCGCTACAATGAGCAGTTCTTC	CASSSGQRYNEQFF
TRBV29-1	TRBD1	TRBJ1-2	once	TGCAGCGCGGGACAGGGCGACTATGGCTACACCTTC	CSAGQGDYGYTF
TRBV3-1/TRBV3-2	NA	TRBJ2-5	NA	TGTGCCAGCAGCCAACACGGGCAAGAGACCCAGTACTTC	CASSQHGQETQYF
TRBV20-1	TRBD2	TRBJ2-1	NA	TGCAGTGCTAGTTACCCCAGCGGGAGACATGAGCAGTTCTTC	CSASYPSGRHEQFF
TRBV27	TRBD1	TRBJ2-5	NA	TGTGCCAGCAGTCATCAGGGGGTTGAGAAAACGGAGACCCAGTACTTC	CASSHQGVEKTETQYF